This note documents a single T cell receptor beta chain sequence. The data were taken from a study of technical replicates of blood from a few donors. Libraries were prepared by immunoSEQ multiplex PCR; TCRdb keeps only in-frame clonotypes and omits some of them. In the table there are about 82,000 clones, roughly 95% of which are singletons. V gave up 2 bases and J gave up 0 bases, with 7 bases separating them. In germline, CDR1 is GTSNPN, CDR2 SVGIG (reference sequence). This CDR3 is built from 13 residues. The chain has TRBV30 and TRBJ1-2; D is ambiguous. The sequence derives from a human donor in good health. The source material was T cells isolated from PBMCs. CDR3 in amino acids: CAWSITANYGYTF. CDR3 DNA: TGTGCCTGGAGTATAACAGCTAACTATGGCTACACCTTC.